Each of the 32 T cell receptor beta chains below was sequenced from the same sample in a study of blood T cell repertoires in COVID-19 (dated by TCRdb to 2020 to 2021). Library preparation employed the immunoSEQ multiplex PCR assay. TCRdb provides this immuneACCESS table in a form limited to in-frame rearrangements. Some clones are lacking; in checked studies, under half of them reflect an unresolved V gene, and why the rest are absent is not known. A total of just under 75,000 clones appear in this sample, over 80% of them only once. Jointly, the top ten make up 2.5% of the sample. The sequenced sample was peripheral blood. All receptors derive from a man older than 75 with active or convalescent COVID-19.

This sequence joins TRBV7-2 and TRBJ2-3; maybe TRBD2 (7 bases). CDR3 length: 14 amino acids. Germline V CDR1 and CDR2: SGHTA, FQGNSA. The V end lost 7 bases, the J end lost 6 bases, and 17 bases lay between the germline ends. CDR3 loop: CASTAAGGPDTQYF. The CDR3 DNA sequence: TGTGCCAGCACCGCTGCCGGGGGGCCGGATACGCAGTATTTT.

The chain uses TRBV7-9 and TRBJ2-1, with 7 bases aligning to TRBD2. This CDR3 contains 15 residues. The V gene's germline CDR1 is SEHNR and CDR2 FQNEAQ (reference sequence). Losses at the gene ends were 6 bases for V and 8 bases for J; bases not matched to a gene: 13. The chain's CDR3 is CASRPSSGGGDEQFF. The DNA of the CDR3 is TGTGCCAGCAGACCCTCTAGCGGAGGAGGCGATGAGCAGTTCTTC.

This chain's CDR3 is CASSSLAGFSLKSSYEQYF. CDR3 in DNA: TGCGCCAGCAGCTCACTAGCGGGGTTCTCACTAAAAAGCTCCTACGAGCAGTACTTC. The rearrangement uses TRBV5-1 and TRBJ2-7; 10 bases are shared with TRBD2. The V and J ends lost 3 bases and 0 bases, in that order; junction bases with no gene match: 15. From germline, CDR1 is SGHRS and CDR2 YFSETQ. The CDR3 consists of 19 residues.

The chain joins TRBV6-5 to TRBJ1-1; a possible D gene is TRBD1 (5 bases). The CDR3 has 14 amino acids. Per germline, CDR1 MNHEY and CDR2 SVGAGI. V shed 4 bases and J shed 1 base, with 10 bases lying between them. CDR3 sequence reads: CASSLQVKNTEAFF. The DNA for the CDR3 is TGTGCCAGCAGTTTACAGGTGAAGAACACTGAAGCTTTCTTT.

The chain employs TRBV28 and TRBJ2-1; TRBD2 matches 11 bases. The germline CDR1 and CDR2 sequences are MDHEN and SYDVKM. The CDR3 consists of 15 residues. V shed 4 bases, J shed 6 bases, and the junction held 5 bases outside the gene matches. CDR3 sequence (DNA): TGTGCCAGCAGTTGGTTTACTAGCGGGGGCAATGAGCAGTTCTTC. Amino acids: CASSWFTSGGNEQFF.

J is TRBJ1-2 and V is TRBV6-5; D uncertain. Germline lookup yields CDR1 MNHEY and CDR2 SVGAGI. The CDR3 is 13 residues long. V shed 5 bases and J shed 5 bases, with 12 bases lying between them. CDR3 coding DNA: TGTGCCAGCAGTCCAGAGAGGGATTATGGCTACACCTTC. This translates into CASSPERDYGYTF.

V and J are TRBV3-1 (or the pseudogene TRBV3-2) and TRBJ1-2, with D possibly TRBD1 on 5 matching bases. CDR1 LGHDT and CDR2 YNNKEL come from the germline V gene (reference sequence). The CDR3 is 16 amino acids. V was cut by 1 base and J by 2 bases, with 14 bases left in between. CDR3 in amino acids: CASSQAFQQVNYGYTF. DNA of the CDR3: TGTGCCAGCAGCCAAGCTTTCCAACAGGTCAACTATGGCTACACCTTC.

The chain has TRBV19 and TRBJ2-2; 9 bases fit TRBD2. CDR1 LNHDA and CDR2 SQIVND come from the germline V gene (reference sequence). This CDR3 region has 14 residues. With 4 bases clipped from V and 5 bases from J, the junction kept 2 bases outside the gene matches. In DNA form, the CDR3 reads TGTGCCAGTAGTAGCGGGAGGGGTACCGGGGAGCTGTTTTTT. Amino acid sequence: CASSSGRGTGELFF.

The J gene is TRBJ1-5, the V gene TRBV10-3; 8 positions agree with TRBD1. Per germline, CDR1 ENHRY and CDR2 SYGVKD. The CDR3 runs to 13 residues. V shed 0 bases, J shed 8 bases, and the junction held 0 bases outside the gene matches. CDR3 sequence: CAISESTGEPQHF. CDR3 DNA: TGTGCCATCAGTGAGTCGACAGGGGAGCCCCAGCATTTT.

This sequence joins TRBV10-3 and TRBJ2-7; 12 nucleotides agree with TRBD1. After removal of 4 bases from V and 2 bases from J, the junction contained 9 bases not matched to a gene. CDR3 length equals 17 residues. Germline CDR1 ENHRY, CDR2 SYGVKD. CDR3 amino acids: CAISARQGQGAPYEQYF. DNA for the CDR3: TGTGCCATCAGTGCGCGACAGGGACAGGGGGCACCCTACGAGCAGTACTTC.

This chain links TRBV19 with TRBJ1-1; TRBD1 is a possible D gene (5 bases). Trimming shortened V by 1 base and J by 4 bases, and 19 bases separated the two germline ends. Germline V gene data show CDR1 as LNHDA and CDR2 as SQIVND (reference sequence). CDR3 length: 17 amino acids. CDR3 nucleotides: TGTGCCAGTAGTATAGGGGGTCGTGGGGGAGGGATCACTGAAGCTTTCTTT. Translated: CASSIGGRGGGITEAFF. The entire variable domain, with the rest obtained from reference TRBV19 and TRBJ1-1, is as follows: DGGITQSPKYLFRKEGQNVTLSCEQNLNHDAMYWYRQDPGQGLRLIYYSQIVNDFQKGDIAEGYSVSREKKESFPLTVTSAQKNPTAFYLCASSIGGRGGGITEAFFGQGTRLTVV.

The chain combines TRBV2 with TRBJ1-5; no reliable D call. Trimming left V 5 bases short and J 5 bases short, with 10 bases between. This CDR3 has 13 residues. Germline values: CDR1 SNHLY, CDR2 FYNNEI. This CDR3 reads CASSYSRDQPQHF. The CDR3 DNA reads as TGTGCCAGCAGTTACAGTCGCGATCAGCCCCAGCATTTT.

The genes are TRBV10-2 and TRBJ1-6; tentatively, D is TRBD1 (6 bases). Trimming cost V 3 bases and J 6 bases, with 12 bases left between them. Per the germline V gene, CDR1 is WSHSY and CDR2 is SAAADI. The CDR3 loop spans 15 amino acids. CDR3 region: CASSDQQGVNSPLHF. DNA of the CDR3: TGCGCCAGCAGTGACCAACAGGGAGTTAATTCACCCCTCCACTTT.

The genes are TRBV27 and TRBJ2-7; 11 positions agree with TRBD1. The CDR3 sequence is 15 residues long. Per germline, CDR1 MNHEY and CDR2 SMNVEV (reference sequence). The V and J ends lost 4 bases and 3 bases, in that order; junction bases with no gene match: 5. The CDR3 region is CASSSPGQGDYEQYF. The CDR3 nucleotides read TGTGCCAGCAGTTCCCCGGGACAGGGGGACTACGAGCAGTACTTC.

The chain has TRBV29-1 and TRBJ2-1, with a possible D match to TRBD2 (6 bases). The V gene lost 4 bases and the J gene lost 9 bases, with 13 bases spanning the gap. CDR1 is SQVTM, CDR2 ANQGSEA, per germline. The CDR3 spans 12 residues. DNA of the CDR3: TGCAGCGTTGGAACCGGGACTGGTGAGCAGTTCTTC. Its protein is CSVGTGTGEQFF.

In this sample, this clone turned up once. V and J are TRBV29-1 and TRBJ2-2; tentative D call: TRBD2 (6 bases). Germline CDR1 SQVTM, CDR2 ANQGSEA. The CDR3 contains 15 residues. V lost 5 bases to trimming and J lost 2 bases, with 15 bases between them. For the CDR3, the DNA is TGCAGCGTTCAGAGGAGGGGACTTAACACCGGGGAGCTGTTTTTT. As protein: CSVQRRGLNTGELFF.

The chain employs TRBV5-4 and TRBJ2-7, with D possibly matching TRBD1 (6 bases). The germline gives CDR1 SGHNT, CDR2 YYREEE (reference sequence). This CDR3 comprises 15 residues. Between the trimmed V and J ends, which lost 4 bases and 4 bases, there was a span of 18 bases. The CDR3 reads CASSRTGTLGYEQYF. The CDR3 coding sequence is TGTGCCAGCAGCCGAACCGGGACACTCGGGTACGAGCAGTACTTC.

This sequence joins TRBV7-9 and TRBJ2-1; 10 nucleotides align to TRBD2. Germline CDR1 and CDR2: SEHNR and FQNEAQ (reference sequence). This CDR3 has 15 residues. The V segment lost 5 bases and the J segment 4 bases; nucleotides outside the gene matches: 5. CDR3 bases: TGTGCCAGCAGCCCTAGCGGGAGCCCGTACAATGAGCAGTTCTTC. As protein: CASSPSGSPYNEQFF.

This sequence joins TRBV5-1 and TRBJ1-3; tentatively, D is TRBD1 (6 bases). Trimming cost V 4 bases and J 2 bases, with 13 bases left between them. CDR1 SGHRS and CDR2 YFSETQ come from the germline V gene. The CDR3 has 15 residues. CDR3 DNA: TGCGCCAGCAGCCGTCAACAGGGTCCTGGAAACACCATATATTTT. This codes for CASSRQQGPGNTIYF.

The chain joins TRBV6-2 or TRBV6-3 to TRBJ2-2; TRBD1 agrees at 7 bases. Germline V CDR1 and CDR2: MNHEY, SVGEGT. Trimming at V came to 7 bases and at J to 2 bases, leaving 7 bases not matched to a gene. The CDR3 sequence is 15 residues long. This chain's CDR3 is CASNPGQPNTGELFF. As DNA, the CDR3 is TGTGCCAGCAACCCGGGACAGCCAAACACCGGGGAGCTGTTTTTT.

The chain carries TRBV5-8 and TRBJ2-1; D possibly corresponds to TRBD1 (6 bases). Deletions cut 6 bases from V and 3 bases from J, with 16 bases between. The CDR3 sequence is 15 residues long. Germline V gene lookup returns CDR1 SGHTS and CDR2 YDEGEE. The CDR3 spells CASTERGSYYNEQFF. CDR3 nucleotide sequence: TGTGCCAGCACCGAGAGGGGGTCGTACTACAATGAGCAGTTCTTC.

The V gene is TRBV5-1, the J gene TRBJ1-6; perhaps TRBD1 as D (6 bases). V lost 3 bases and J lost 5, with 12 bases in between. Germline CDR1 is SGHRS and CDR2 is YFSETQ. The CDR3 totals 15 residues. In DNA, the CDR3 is TGCGCCAGCAGCTACCGGACAGCGAATAATTCACCCCTCCACTTT. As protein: CASSYRTANNSPLHF.

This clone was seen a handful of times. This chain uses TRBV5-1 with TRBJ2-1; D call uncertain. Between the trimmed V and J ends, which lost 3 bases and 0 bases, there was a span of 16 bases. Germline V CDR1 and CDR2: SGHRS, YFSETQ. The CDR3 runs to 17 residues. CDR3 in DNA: TGCGCCAGCAGCTCTGGCTGGCTGGGCAACTCCTACAATGAGCAGTTCTTC. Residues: CASSSGWLGNSYNEQFF.

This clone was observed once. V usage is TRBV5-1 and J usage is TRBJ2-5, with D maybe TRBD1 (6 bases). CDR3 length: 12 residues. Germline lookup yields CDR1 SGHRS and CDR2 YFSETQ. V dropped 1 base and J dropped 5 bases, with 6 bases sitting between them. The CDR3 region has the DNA TGCGCCAGCAGCTTGAGGGGGGAGACCCAGTACTTC. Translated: CASSLRGETQYF.

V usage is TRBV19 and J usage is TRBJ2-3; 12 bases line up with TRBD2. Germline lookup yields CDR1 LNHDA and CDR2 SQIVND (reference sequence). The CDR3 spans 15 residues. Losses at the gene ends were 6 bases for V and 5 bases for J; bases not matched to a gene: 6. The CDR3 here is CASSRLAGVLDTQYF. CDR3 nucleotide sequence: TGTGCCAGTAGCAGACTAGCGGGAGTACTAGATACGCAGTATTTT.

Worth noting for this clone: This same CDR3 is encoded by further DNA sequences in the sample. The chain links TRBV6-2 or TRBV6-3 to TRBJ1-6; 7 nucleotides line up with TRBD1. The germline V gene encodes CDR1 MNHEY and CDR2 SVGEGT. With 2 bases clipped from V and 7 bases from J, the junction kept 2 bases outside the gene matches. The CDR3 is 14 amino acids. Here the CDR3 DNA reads TGTGCCAGCAGTTACGGGACAGCAAATTCACCCCTCCACTTT. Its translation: CASSYGTANSPLHF.

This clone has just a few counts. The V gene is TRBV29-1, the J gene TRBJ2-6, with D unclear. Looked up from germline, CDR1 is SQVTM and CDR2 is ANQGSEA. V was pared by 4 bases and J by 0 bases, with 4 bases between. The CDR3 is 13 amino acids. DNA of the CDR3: TGCAGCGTTGCTGTCTCTGGGGCCAACGTCCTGACTTTC. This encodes CSVAVSGANVLTF.

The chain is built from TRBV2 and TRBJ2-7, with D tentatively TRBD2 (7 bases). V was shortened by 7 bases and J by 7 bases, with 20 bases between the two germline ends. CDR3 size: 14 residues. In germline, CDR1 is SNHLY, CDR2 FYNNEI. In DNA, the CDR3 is TGTGCCAGCACCGAGAATAGGGGGAGGGATGAGCAGTACTTC. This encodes CASTENRGRDEQYF.

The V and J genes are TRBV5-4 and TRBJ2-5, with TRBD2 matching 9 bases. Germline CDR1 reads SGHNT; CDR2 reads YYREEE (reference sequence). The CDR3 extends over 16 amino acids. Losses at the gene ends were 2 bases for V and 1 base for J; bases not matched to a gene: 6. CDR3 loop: CASSFALRGGQETQYF. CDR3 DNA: TGTGCCAGCAGCTTTGCTTTGCGGGGGGGCCAAGAGACCCAGTACTTC. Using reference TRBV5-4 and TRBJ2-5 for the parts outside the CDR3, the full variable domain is ETGVTQSPTHLIKTRGQQVTLRCSSQSGHNTVSWYQQALGQGPQFIFQYYREEENGRGNFPPRFSGLQFPNYSSELNVNALELDDSALYLCASSFALRGGQETQYFGPGTRLLVL.

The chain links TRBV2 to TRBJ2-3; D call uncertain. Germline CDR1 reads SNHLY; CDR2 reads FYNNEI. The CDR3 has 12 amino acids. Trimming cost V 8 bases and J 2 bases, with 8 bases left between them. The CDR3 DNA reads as TGTGCCAGCCGCCTAGTCACAGATACGCAGTATTTT. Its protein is CASRLVTDTQYF.

CDR3 coding DNA: TGTGCCAGCAGCCCCCTGGGGACAGGGCTCACCGGGGAGCTGTTTTTT. Its translation is CASSPLGTGLTGELFF. The V gene is TRBV7-2, the J gene TRBJ2-2; TRBD1 matches at 9 bases. Germline CDR1 SGHTA, CDR2 FQGNSA. Unmatched junction bases numbered 8, after V lost 5 bases and J lost 4 bases. This CDR3 is 16 amino acids long.

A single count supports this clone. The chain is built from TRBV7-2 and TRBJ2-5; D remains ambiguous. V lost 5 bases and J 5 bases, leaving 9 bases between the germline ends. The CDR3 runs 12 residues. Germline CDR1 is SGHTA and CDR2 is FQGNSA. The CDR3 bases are TGTGCCAGCAGCCAGGTCTCCGAGACCCAGTACTTC. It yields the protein CASSQVSETQYF.